Below are 9 T cell receptor beta chains sequenced from a single sample in a study of CD8+ T cells in alopecia areata. Once RNA had been extracted, it was reverse transcribed into cDNA to act as the sequencing template. TCRdb's table, derived via immunoSEQ multiplex PCR, lists solely in-frame clones and lacks some. This sample has 200,000 to 250,000 clones, with 64% found just once. Treatment given: oral pan-JAK inhibitor, 5-10 mg twice daily. The sample here was CD4+ T cells sorted from blood, taken at week 4, from a patient treated with tofacitinib. The origin of the receptors is a human donor with alopecia areata.

The chain combines TRBV4-3 with TRBJ2-3; D call uncertain. Trimming stripped 4 bases from V and 5 bases from J, with 10 bases between. The CDR3 spans 13 residues. Looked up from germline, CDR1 is LGHNA and CDR2 is YSLEER. CDR3 sequence (DNA): TGCGCCAGCAGCCTAACAACGCAAGATACGCAGTATTTT. Its protein is CASSLTTQDTQYF.

V gene TRBV6-6 combines with J gene TRBJ2-5; TRBD2 matches 7 bases. CDR1 and CDR2 from the germline V gene are MNHNY and SVGAGI (reference sequence). The CDR3 has 16 amino acids. J gave up 0 bases and V 0 bases, and 4 bases lay outside the gene matches. In DNA, the CDR3 is TGTGCCAGCAGTTACTCGACTCGGGGGGACCAAGAGACCCAGTACTTC. Its protein product is CASSYSTRGDQETQYF.

A note on this clone: One end of the junction fails to match germline, which may point to a read error. The rearrangement joins TRBV7-9 to TRBJ1-2; 9 bases line up with TRBD1. Germline-derived CDR1 and CDR2 are SEHNR and FQNEAQ (reference sequence). This CDR3 is built from 12 residues. CDR3 bases: TGTGCCAGCAGCACAGGCGGGACAGGGCCGCGGTTC. Translation gives CASSTGGTGPRF.

The V and J genes are TRBV29-1 and TRBJ1-1, with D uncertain. This CDR3 contains 11 residues. Germline assignment: CDR1 SQVTM and CDR2 ANQGSEA. V was clipped by 3 bases and J by 5 bases, with 7 bases between them. Written as DNA, the CDR3 is TGCAGCGTTGATCCGAGTACTGAAGCTTTCTTT. Translated, it gives CSVDPSTEAFF.

V usage is TRBV7-3 and J usage is TRBJ2-3, with 10 bases lining up with TRBD2. The trim removed 8 bases at V and 4 bases at J, leaving 6 bases unmatched. The CDR3 spans 14 residues. Germline-derived CDR1 and CDR2 are SGHTA and FQGTGA. The CDR3 region is CASPGLAYPDTQYF. Here the CDR3 DNA reads TGTGCCAGCCCGGGACTAGCGTACCCAGATACGCAGTATTTT.

J is TRBJ2-5 and V is TRBV7-2; no clear D gene. This CDR3 has 12 residues. The V and J ends lost 5 bases and 9 bases respectively, with 13 bases between them. CDR1 and CDR2 (germline): SGHTA, FQGNSA. The CDR3 DNA is TGTGCCAGCAGCCCCCCCCCGATGTCCCAGTACTTC. Amino acids: CASSPPPMSQYF.

The V call is TRBV5-4, the J call TRBJ1-6; no firm D call. The V gene's germline CDR1 is SGHNT and CDR2 YYREEE (reference sequence). Deletions cut 0 bases from V and 13 bases from J, with 5 bases between. The CDR3 is 11 residues long. The CDR3 nucleotides are TGTGCCAGCAGCTTGGACGGGCCCCTCCACTTT. It translates to CASSLDGPLHF.

The chain carries TRBV29-1 and TRBJ2-7; possibly TRBD1 for D (5 bases). Germline values: CDR1 SQVTM, CDR2 ANQGSEA. This CDR3 is built from 12 residues. V gave up 7 bases and J gave up 2 bases, with 12 bases separating them. CDR3 region: CSGQTATYEQYF. DNA of the CDR3: TGCAGCGGACAGACGGCCACCTACGAGCAGTACTTC.

This clone showed up just a few times. The V call is TRBV2, the J call TRBJ1-2; D perhaps matches TRBD1 (5 bases). CDR3 length: 11 amino acids. Germline assignment: CDR1 SNHLY and CDR2 FYNNEI. Trimming removed 4 bases from V and 6 bases from J, with 6 bases in between. The CDR3 DNA sequence: TGTGCCAGCAGTGCAGGGAATGGCTACACCTTC. Translated, it gives CASSAGNGYTF. The entire variable domain, with the rest obtained from reference TRBV2 and TRBJ1-2, is as follows: EPEVTQTPSHQVTQMGQEVILRCVPISNHLYFYWYRQILGQKVEFLVSFYNNEISEKSEIFDDQFSVERPDGSNFTLKIRSTKLEDSAMYFCASSAGNGYTFGSGTRLTVV.